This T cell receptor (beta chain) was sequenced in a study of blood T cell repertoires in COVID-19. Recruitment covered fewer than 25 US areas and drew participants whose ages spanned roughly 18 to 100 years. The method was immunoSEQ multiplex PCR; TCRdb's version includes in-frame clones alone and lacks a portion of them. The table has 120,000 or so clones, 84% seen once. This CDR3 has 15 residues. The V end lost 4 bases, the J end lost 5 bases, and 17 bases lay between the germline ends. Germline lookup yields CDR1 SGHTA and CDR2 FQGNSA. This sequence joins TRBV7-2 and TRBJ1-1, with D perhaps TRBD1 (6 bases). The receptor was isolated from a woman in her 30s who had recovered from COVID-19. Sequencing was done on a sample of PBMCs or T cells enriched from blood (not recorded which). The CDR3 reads CASSSHPGDLTEAFF. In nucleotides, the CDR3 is TGTGCCAGCAGCTCGCACCCAGGGGATTTAACTGAAGCTTTCTTT.